Listed below are T cell receptor beta chains from one sample, sequenced in a study of shared clonotypes between healthy human individuals. Assay: immunoSEQ multiplex PCR; the TCRdb copy retains only in-frame clones and omits some. The sample has 2 million to 3 million clones; 93% are singletons. Sequencing was carried out using naive CD4+ T cells from PBMCs. These receptors all stem from a man between 18 and 29 years old in good health. Some clones in this sample may be carry-over from other donors' samples. CDR3s include the opening cysteine and the closing phenylalanine or tryptophan. Fields, in order: CDR3 protein, CDR3 DNA, D gene, clone size, J gene, V gene. The D gene is left open where the match is weak. Size is omitted from some rows. Given values are once, few, many or a class for expanded clones.

cdr3_aa: CAISPGTGNYEQYF
cdr3_nt: TGTGCCATCAGTCCCGGGACGGGAAATTACGAGCAGTACTTC
d_call: NA
clone_size: few
j_call: TRBJ2-7
v_call: TRBV10-3

cdr3_aa: CASSLVAGGLADTQYF
cdr3_nt: TGTGCCAGCAGCTTGGTCGCGGGAGGTCTCGCAGATACGCAGTATTTT
d_call: TRBD2
clone_size: NA
j_call: TRBJ2-3
v_call: TRBV5-6

cdr3_aa: CASSRPVAGVNEQYF
cdr3_nt: TGTGCCAGCAGTAGACCCGTAGCGGGAGTCAACGAGCAGTACTTC
d_call: TRBD2
clone_size: NA
j_call: TRBJ2-7
v_call: TRBV6-5

cdr3_aa: CASSSMDPQETQYF
cdr3_nt: TGTGCCAGCAGCTCAATGGACCCACAAGAGACCCAGTACTTC
d_call: NA
clone_size: NA
j_call: TRBJ2-5
v_call: TRBV7-8

cdr3_aa: CASSQAGTVTAQYF
cdr3_nt: TGCGCCAGCAGCCAAGCGGGGACGGTTACCGCGCAGTATTTT
d_call: NA
clone_size: NA
j_call: TRBJ2-3
v_call: TRBV4-3

cdr3_aa: CASSLMGRGAGVWNEQFF
cdr3_nt: TGTGCCAGCAGCTTAATGGGCCGGGGAGCGGGAGTGTGGAATGAGCAGTTCTTC
d_call: TRBD2
clone_size: once
j_call: TRBJ2-1
v_call: TRBV7-3

cdr3_aa: CASSTGQGRKDTQYF
cdr3_nt: TGTGCCAGCAGTACAGGACAGGGGAGAAAAGATACGCAGTATTTT
d_call: TRBD1
clone_size: NA
j_call: TRBJ2-3
v_call: TRBV28

cdr3_aa: CASSTTGGDIETQYF
cdr3_nt: TGTGCCAGCAGCACCACTGGGGGGGATATCGAGACCCAGTACTTC
d_call: TRBD2
clone_size: NA
j_call: TRBJ2-5
v_call: TRBV7-3

cdr3_aa: CASSLGGTLIYEQYF
cdr3_nt: TGCGCCAGCAGCTTGGGAGGGACCCTGATCTACGAGCAGTACTTC
d_call: NA
clone_size: NA
j_call: TRBJ2-7
v_call: TRBV5-1

cdr3_aa: CASSGYEKLFF
cdr3_nt: TGTGCCAGCTCCGGGTACGAAAAACTGTTTTTT
d_call: NA
clone_size: NA
j_call: TRBJ1-4
v_call: TRBV7-8

cdr3_aa: CATSRVGDHGYTF
cdr3_nt: TGTGCCACCAGCAGAGTGGGGGATCATGGCTACACCTTC
d_call: NA
clone_size: NA
j_call: TRBJ1-2
v_call: TRBV15

cdr3_aa: CASSLDGRGGYNEQFF
cdr3_nt: TGTGCCAGCAGCTTAGACGGCAGGGGCGGGTACAATGAGCAGTTCTTC
d_call: NA
clone_size: NA
j_call: TRBJ2-1
v_call: TRBV11-3

cdr3_aa: CASSVDQGSYTF
cdr3_nt: TGTGCCAGCAGCGTAGACCAGGGTTCCTACACCTTC
d_call: NA
clone_size: NA
j_call: TRBJ1-2
v_call: TRBV7-9

cdr3_aa: CSVGVPMGNTEAFF
cdr3_nt: TGCAGCGTTGGGGTCCCCATGGGGAACACTGAAGCTTTCTTT
d_call: NA
clone_size: NA
j_call: TRBJ1-1
v_call: TRBV29-1

cdr3_aa: CASSLGGRGADTQYF
cdr3_nt: TGTGCCAGCAGCTTAGGCGGCAGGGGGGCAGATACGCAGTATTTT
d_call: NA
clone_size: NA
j_call: TRBJ2-3
v_call: TRBV7-2

cdr3_aa: CATSRSAGGRTDTQYF
cdr3_nt: TGTGCCACCAGCAGATCGGCCGGGGGACGCACAGATACGCAGTATTTT
d_call: NA
clone_size: NA
j_call: TRBJ2-3
v_call: TRBV15

cdr3_aa: CASKRTGSYEQYF
cdr3_nt: TGTGCCAGCAAGCGGACAGGGTCCTACGAGCAGTACTTC
d_call: TRBD1
clone_size: NA
j_call: TRBJ2-7
v_call: TRBV28

cdr3_aa: CASSEQGWVNTEAFF
cdr3_nt: TGCGCCAGCAGCGAACAGGGTTGGGTGAACACTGAAGCTTTCTTT
d_call: NA
clone_size: NA
j_call: TRBJ1-1
v_call: TRBV5-1

cdr3_aa: CAWSAAGQGWTEAFF
cdr3_nt: TGTGCCTGGAGTGCGGCGGGACAGGGGTGGACTGAAGCTTTCTTT
d_call: TRBD1
clone_size: NA
j_call: TRBJ1-1
v_call: TRBV30

cdr3_aa: CASSIMENYGYTF
cdr3_nt: TGTGCCAGTAGTATAATGGAAAACTATGGCTACACCTTC
d_call: NA
clone_size: NA
j_call: TRBJ1-2
v_call: TRBV19

cdr3_aa: CASSFSGTGELFF
cdr3_nt: TGTGCCAGCAGCTTCTCGGGCACCGGGGAGCTGTTTTTT
d_call: NA
clone_size: NA
j_call: TRBJ2-2
v_call: TRBV7-8

cdr3_aa: CASSPGPYGYTF
cdr3_nt: TGCGCCAGCAGCCCCGGCCCCTATGGCTACACCTTC
d_call: NA
clone_size: NA
j_call: TRBJ1-2
v_call: TRBV4-3

cdr3_aa: CASSPGKELQETQYF
cdr3_nt: TGTGCCAGCAGCCCTGGCAAGGAGCTCCAAGAGACCCAGTACTTC
d_call: NA
clone_size: once
j_call: TRBJ2-5
v_call: TRBV9

cdr3_aa: CASSPPYRGEAFF
cdr3_nt: TGTGCCAGCTCACCACCGTACCGGGGGGAAGCTTTCTTT
d_call: NA
clone_size: NA
j_call: TRBJ1-1
v_call: TRBV18

cdr3_aa: CASSATGSTGELFF
cdr3_nt: TGTGCCAGCAGCGCGACCGGCAGTACCGGGGAGCTGTTTTTT
d_call: NA
clone_size: NA
j_call: TRBJ2-2
v_call: TRBV7-9

cdr3_aa: CASSSGQEKQPQHF
cdr3_nt: TGTGCCAGCTCCAGTGGGCAGGAAAAACAGCCCCAGCATTTT
d_call: NA
clone_size: NA
j_call: TRBJ1-5
v_call: TRBV18

cdr3_aa: CASSLQGPAVYGYTF
cdr3_nt: TGTGCCAGCAGCTTACAGGGGCCCGCGGTCTATGGCTACACCTTC
d_call: TRBD1
clone_size: NA
j_call: TRBJ1-2
v_call: TRBV5-6

cdr3_aa: CASSPMTGGTIYF
cdr3_nt: TGTGCCAGCTCACCCATGACAGGGGGCACCATATATTTT
d_call: TRBD1
clone_size: NA
j_call: TRBJ1-3
v_call: TRBV18

cdr3_aa: CASSPTSGSREQYF
cdr3_nt: TGTGCCAGCAGCCCGACTAGCGGGAGCCGAGAGCAGTACTTC
d_call: TRBD2
clone_size: NA
j_call: TRBJ2-7
v_call: TRBV9

cdr3_aa: CASNGQASGANVLTF
cdr3_nt: TGTGCCAGTAATGGACAGGCCTCTGGGGCCAACGTCCTGACTTTC
d_call: TRBD1
clone_size: NA
j_call: TRBJ2-6
v_call: TRBV19

cdr3_aa: CASSRETSGRRNEQFF
cdr3_nt: TGCGCCAGCAGCCGCGAGACTAGCGGGAGGCGCAATGAGCAGTTCTTC
d_call: TRBD2
clone_size: NA
j_call: TRBJ2-1
v_call: TRBV4-3

cdr3_aa: CASSKGGYEQYF
cdr3_nt: TGTGCCAGCAGCAAGGGAGGCTACGAGCAGTACTTC
d_call: NA
clone_size: NA
j_call: TRBJ2-7
v_call: TRBV16